The clone carrying this TCR beta chain came up a few times. Its specificity is unknown. A second about 7 to 11 cycle PCR used barcoded and J-beta primers. From the 5' RACE reads, TCRdb called clonotypes with MiXCR, one entry per CDR3 protein. Altogether hundreds of thousands of distinct CDR3 sequences are present, less than 25% being singletons, with the ten largest covering 7.5% to 9%. This CDR3 has 12 amino acids. Germline loops: CDR1 SNHLY, CDR2 FYNNEI. Trimming left V 7 bases short and J 4 bases short, with 11 bases between. The data were taken from a study of blood T cells in healthy people across ages. Study findings and constraints: Expanded clonotype changes were possibly confounded by unknown donor CMV status. Strong correlation linked observed beta diversity and percent naive T cells. Getting older went along with TCR beta diversity per million T cells dropping roughly linearly.

These data are also associated with another study on T cells of mothers and their children.

Sample: blood. This chain joins TRBV2 and TRBJ2-7, with D possibly being TRBD1 (5 bases). The TCR sequence derives from a boy aged 10-17 years in good health. The DNA for the CDR3 is TGTGCCAGCACCAGGGTTCGATACGAGCAGTACTTC. It translates to CASTRVRYEQYF. The full variable domain, rest sourced from reference TRBV2 and TRBJ2-7, is EPEVTQTPSHQVTQMGQEVILRCVPISNHLYFYWYRQILGQKVEFLVSFYNNEISEKSEIFDDQFSVERPDGSNFTLKIRSTKLEDSAMYFCASTRVRYEQYFGPGTRLTVT.